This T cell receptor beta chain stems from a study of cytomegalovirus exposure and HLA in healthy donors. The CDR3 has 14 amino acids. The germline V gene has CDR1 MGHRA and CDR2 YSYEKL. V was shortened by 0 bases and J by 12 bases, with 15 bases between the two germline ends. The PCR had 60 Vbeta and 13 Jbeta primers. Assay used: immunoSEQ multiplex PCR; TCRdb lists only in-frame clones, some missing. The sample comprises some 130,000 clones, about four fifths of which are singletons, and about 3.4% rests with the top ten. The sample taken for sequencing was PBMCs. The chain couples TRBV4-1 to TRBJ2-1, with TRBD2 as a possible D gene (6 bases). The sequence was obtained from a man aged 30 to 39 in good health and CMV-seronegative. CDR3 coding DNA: TGCGCCAGCAGCCAAGAAGTGCGGGGTATTGTGCAGTTCTTC. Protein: CASSQEVRGIVQFF.